This paragraph covers one T cell receptor (beta chain) sequence. Its antigen is not known. Normal breast often needed roughly 90-310 mg of tissue for enough DNA. The sample belongs to a study of early stage breast cancer tumors. Study-wide background: The ER+/PR+/HER2- tumors included eight ductal and a handful of lobular carcinomas. Broader study findings: Tumors had 2 to 3-fold higher T cell density than normal breast.

Measured with immunoSEQ multiplex PCR; TCRdb has only the in-frame clones, and not every one. Here the sample spans some 10,000 clones, 78% being singletons. The germline V gene has CDR1 SQVTM and CDR2 ANQGSEA. This CDR3 has 17 residues. Trimming at V came to 2 bases and at J to 2 bases, leaving 7 bases not matched to a gene. Sequencing was performed on normal breast tissue next to the tumor. The chain combines TRBV29-1 with TRBJ2-3; 13 bases align to TRBD2. The sequence was obtained from a person aged 40-50 years with breast cancer. CDR3 loop: CSVEFGLAGASTDTQYF. The CDR3 nucleotides are TGCAGCGTTGAATTCGGACTAGCGGGAGCCTCCACAGATACGCAGTATTTT.